The entry that follows covers one TCR beta chain sequence. A junction end diverges from the germline sequence, so it may reflect a read error. This CDR3 is 13 amino acids long. Looked up from germline, CDR1 is DFQATT and CDR2 is SNEGSKA (reference sequence). This sample is part of a study of blood T cells in healthy people across ages. Peripheral blood samples of 9 to 10 milliliters were drawn from each donor. PBMCs numbering at least 6 million were isolated per sample. Sample-barcoded 5' priming and a J-beta primer mix drove a second PCR of roughly 6 to 12 cycles. TCRdb reanalysed the 5' RACE reads using MiXCR and keeps one entry per CDR3 protein. The sample gives about 1.6 million distinct CDR3 sequences, 30% to 40% of which show up once; around 10% is in the top ten.

The clonotype was recovered from a young woman in good health. The chain links TRBV20-1 to TRBJ2-1; 8 positions match TRBD2. Specimen: blood. The CDR3 is CSAGEAGAPEQFF. The CDR3, as DNA: TGCAGTGCTGGAGAAGCGGGGGCCCCTGAGCAGTTCTTC.